This paragraph covers one TCR beta chain sequence. These data belong to a study of blood T cells in healthy people across ages. Using a J-beta primer mix together with a sample-barcoded 5' primer, a second PCR was run for about 7 to 12 cycles. Via MiXCR, TCRdb re-called the 5' RACE reads, giving one row per CDR3 protein. The data contain some 760,000 distinct CDR3 sequences, more than 20% of them seen just once; the ten biggest clones take up more than 7.5%. These same records also appear under a second study, on T cells of mothers and their children. That report adds: Sequencing got over 8 million TCR beta CDR3 reads from each mother and around 3.1 million from each child.

Sequencing was done on a sample of blood. The TCR was taken from a boy under 18 in good health.

CDR3 DNA sequence: TGCGCCAGCAGCCAACAGGACAGGAGAACCTACGAGCAGTACTTC. It yields the protein CASSQQDRRTYEQYF. The V and J genes are TRBV4-1 and TRBJ2-7; 7 nucleotides agree with TRBD1. CDR1 and CDR2 (germline): MGHRA, YSYEKL. V lost 2 bases and J lost 2; bases outside the gene matches: 6. The CDR3 has 15 residues.